This entry features one TCR beta chain sequence. Its cognate antigen is unknown. Template was genomic DNA from frozen, unsorted single-cell suspensions. Only in-frame clones appear in the TCRdb table, and some are missing; sequencing was by immunoSEQ multiplex PCR. The top ten clones hold 36% of a sample with approximately 3,200 clones, 70% to 85% of them seen once. The source of the sample is a study of immune cell composition in non-small cell lung cancer. Study-wide results and caveats: Lung adenocarcinomas had lower top 10 clone scores and clonality than squamous tumours. Squamous carcinomas (roughly 80%) more often had tumour-associated clones >0.5% than adenocarcinomas (approximately 35%).

With V trimmed by 6 bases and J by 0 bases, 13 bases remained unmatched. The V gene's germline CDR1 is MDHEN and CDR2 SYDVKM. There are 17 residues in the CDR3. The sample consisted of lung tumor tissue. The V and J genes are TRBV28 and TRBJ1-1, with 7 bases fitting TRBD1. The source of this sequence is a human donor with non-small cell lung cancer. The CDR3 DNA sequence: TGTGCCAGCAGCCGAGACAGGGTTTGGCAAATGAACACTGAAGCTTTCTTT. This translates into CASSRDRVWQMNTEAFF.